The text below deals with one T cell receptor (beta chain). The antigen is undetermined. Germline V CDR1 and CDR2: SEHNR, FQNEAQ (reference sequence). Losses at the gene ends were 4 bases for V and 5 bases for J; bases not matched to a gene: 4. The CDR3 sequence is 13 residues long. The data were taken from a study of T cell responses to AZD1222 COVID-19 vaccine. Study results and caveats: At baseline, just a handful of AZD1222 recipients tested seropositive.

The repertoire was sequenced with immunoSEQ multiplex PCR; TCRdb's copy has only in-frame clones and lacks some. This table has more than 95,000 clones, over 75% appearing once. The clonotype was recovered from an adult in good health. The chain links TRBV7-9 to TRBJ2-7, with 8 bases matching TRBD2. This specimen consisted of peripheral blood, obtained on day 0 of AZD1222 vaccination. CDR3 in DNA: TGTGCCAGCAGCTGGAGTAGCGGGAACGAGCAGTACTTC. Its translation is CASSWSSGNEQYF.